Reported below is one T cell receptor beta chain. Clones were sequenced by immunoSEQ multiplex PCR, and TCRdb holds only the in-frame ones, with some missing. The data hold tens of thousands of clones, with just over 90% observed a single time. CDR3 length: 17 residues. The ends were cut back, 1 base at V and 0 bases at J, with 10 bases in the middle. Germline CDR1 and CDR2: SGHVS and FQNEAQ. The data stem from a study of T cell changes during pregnancy in multiple sclerosis. The sample here was peripheral blood, taken in the second trimester of pregnancy. The receptor comes from a female donor in good health, enrolled as a control in a pregnancy study. This sequence joins TRBV7-8 and TRBJ1-6; D unresolved. In DNA form, the CDR3 reads TGTGCCAGCAGCTTAGGGGCAGTGAGCTCCTATAATTCACCCCTCCACTTT. Protein sequence: CASSLGAVSSYNSPLHF. Variable domain in full (rest from reference TRBV7-8 and TRBJ1-6): GAGVSQSPRYKVAKRGQDVALRCDPISGHVSLFWYQQALGQGPEFLTYFQNEAQLDKSGLPSDRFFAERPEGSVSTLKIQRTQQEDSAVYLCASSLGAVSSYNSPLHFGNGTRLTVT.